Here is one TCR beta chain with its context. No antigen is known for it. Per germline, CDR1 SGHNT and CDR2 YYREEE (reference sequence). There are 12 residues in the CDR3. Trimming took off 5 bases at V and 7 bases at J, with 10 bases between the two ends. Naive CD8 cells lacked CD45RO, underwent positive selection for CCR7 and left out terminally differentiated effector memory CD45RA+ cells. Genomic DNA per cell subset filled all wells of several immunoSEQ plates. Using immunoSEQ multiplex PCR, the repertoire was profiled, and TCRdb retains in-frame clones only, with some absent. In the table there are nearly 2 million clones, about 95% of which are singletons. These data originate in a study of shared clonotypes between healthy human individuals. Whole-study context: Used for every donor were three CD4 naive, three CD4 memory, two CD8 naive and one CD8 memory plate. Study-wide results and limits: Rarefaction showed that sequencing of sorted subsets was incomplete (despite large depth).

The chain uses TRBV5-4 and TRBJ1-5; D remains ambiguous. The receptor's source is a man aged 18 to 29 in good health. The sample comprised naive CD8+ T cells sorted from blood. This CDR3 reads CASRRVRQPQHF. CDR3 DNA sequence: TGTGCCAGCAGGAGGGTTCGGCAGCCCCAGCATTTT.